The T cell receptor beta chain under discussion was sequenced for a study of T-cell memory formation after mild COVID-19. Study-level findings and limits: There were some responding clones in pre-infection memory, which suggested that cross-reactive memory had joined. Contracting CD4+ clones were located mainly in CM and EM, and CD8+ clones in EMRA. Unconfirmed was the SARS-CoV-2 specificity of second-wave clones that peaked on day 37.

5'RACE with constant-segment primers built TCRalpha and TCRbeta cDNA libraries with UMIs. Each CDR3 protein is one row after TCRdb ran MiXCR on the 5' RACE reads. Here the sample spans a few hundred thousand distinct CDR3 sequences, roughly a fifth being singletons. Trimming cost V 2 bases and J 0 bases, with 9 bases left between them. Germline V gives CDR1 SGHRS, CDR2 YFSETQ. The CDR3 totals 15 residues. The sample holds a few counts of this clonotype. Its antigen is not known. Sequencing used PBMCs or a T cell subset sorted from them (not recorded which). The chain employs TRBV5-1 and TRBJ1-3, with D uncertain. The sequence was obtained from a man aged 18 to 30 who had mild COVID-19 (a few samples of this study predate the infection). Cell type and time point are not known. This CDR3 is CASSFTSSSGNTIYF. CDR3 bases: TGCGCCAGCAGCTTTACGAGCTCCTCTGGAAACACCATATATTTT. Full variable domain (rest looked up from reference TRBV5-1 and TRBJ1-3): KAGVTQTPRYLIKTRGQQVTLSCSPISGHRSVSWYQQTPGQGLQFLFEYFSETQRNKGNFPGRFSGRQFSNSRSEMNVSTLELGDSALYLCASSFTSSSGNTIYFGEGSWLTVV.